This passage covers 23 T cell receptor beta chains from one sample sequenced in a study of T cells after yellow fever vaccination. TCRdb independently ran MiXCR on the 5' RACE reads; one entry per CDR3 protein. The data hold a few hundred thousand distinct CDR3 sequences, with approximately 8% observed a single time. Sequenced here: PBMCs, sampled about 41 days after the first yellow fever vaccination. Receptors originate from a young man who received the YFV17D yellow fever vaccine.

The V and J genes are TRBV29-1 and TRBJ1-2; D call uncertain. This CDR3 spans 12 amino acids. Germline V gene sequence: CDR1 SQVTM, CDR2 ANQGSEA. The V and J ends lost 6 bases and 3 bases respectively, with 11 bases between them. DNA for the CDR3: TGCAGCGTGCGGATAGCCGACTATGGCTACACCTTC. It translates to CSVRIADYGYTF.

This clonotype was observed a handful of times. This sequence joins TRBV29-1 and TRBJ2-2, with TRBD1 matching 9 bases. CDR1 is SQVTM, CDR2 ANQGSEA, per germline. J gave up 3 bases and V 7 bases, and 6 bases lay outside the gene matches. CDR3 length: 14 residues. CDR3 amino acids: CSAAGQGHTGELFF. DNA for the CDR3: TGCAGCGCCGCTGGACAGGGGCACACCGGGGAGCTGTTTTTT.

J is TRBJ2-3 and V is TRBV7-2; D is unresolved. The V end lost 5 bases, the J end lost 4 bases, and 7 bases lay between the germline ends. CDR3 length equals 12 residues. CDR1 SGHTA and CDR2 FQGNSA come from the germline V gene. For the CDR3, the DNA is TGTGCCAGCAGCACATACGCAGATACGCAGTATTTT. Amino acid sequence: CASSTYADTQYF.

This clonotype has a handful of counts. CDR3 protein: CASSLEGPQYF. In DNA, the CDR3 is TGCGCCAGCAGCTTGGAGGGCCCTCAGTACTTC. V is TRBV5-1 and J is TRBJ2-7; D is unresolved. This CDR3 is 11 amino acids long. Trimming shortened V by 0 bases and J by 10 bases, and 8 bases separated the two germline ends. The germline V gene encodes CDR1 SGHRS and CDR2 YFSETQ.

The rearrangement joins TRBV5-6 to TRBJ1-1, with D possibly matching TRBD1 (6 bases). V was pared by 8 bases and J by 3 bases, with 17 bases between. The CDR3 totals 14 residues. Germline loops: CDR1 SGHDT, CDR2 YYEEEE. CDR3 nucleotide sequence: TGTGCCAGTATCCTGTGGGGGGGCTACACTGAAGCTTTCTTT. It yields the protein CASILWGGYTEAFF. Complete variable domain (other parts from reference TRBV5-6 and TRBJ1-1): DAGVTQSPTHLIKTRGQQVTLRCSPKSGHDTVSWYQQALGQGPQFIFQYYEEEERQRGNFPDRFSGHQFPNYSSELNVNALLLGDSALYLCASILWGGYTEAFFGQGTRLTVV.

In this sample, this clonotype turned up many times. The chain employs TRBV7-9 and TRBJ2-1, with a possible D match to TRBD1 (5 bases). CDR3 length: 13 amino acids. V dropped 4 bases and J dropped 4 bases, with 8 bases sitting between them. The germline V gene has CDR1 SEHNR and CDR2 FQNEAQ (reference sequence). The CDR3 DNA reads as TGTGCCAGCAGCTCAGACAGATACAATGAGCAGTTCTTC. Translation: CASSSDRYNEQFF.

V gene TRBV6-2 or TRBV6-3 combines with J gene TRBJ1-5; 8 bases are shared with TRBD1. The CDR3 has 15 amino acids. J was trimmed by 6 bases and V by 5 bases; bases with no gene match: 9. CDR1 and CDR2 (germline): MNHEY, SVGEGT. The CDR3 DNA reads TGTGCCAGCAGTCCCATCTACAGGGGGAGTCAGCCCCAGCATTTT. It is translated as CASSPIYRGSQPQHF.

This chain connects TRBV7-9 to TRBJ2-6; 12 bases line up with TRBD1. The V and J ends lost 5 bases and 3 bases, in that order; junction bases with no gene match: 5. The CDR3 has 17 amino acids. Per germline, CDR1 SEHNR and CDR2 FQNEAQ (reference sequence). The CDR3 DNA reads TGTGCCAGCAGCCCTGGGACAGGGGGCGTTGGGGCCAACGTCCTGACTTTC. As protein: CASSPGTGGVGANVLTF. The full variable domain, in which reference TRBV7-9 and TRBJ2-6 provide the parts outside the CDR3, is DTGVSQNPRHKITKRGQNVTFRCDPISEHNRLYWYRQTLGQGPEFLTYFQNEAQLEKSRLLSDRFSAERPKGSFSTLEIQRTEQGDSAMYLCASSPGTGGVGANVLTFGAGSRLTVL.

This clonotype showed up just a few times. The gene calls are TRBV7-3 and TRBJ2-1, with TRBD1 as a possible D gene (5 bases). Trimming cost V 0 bases and J 10 bases, with 7 bases left between them. The CDR3 extends over 12 amino acids. Germline CDR1 SGHTA, CDR2 FQGTGA. The CDR3 nucleotides are TGTGCCAGCAGCTTAACAGGGGTGGAGCAGTTCTTC. Translating it yields CASSLTGVEQFF.

The chain links TRBV9 to TRBJ2-1; the match to TRBD2 covers 13 bases. J lost 6 bases, V lost 2 bases, and 5 bases had no gene match. Germline lookup yields CDR1 SGDLS and CDR2 YYNGEE. The CDR3 has 16 amino acids. The CDR3 DNA reads TGTGCCAGCAGCGTCGGGACTAGCGGGGTGTTCAATGAGCAGTTCTTC. Its translation is CASSVGTSGVFNEQFF.

In this sample, this clonotype turned up a few times. V usage is TRBV2 and J usage is TRBJ2-1; TRBD1 or TRBD2 may be the D gene (6 bases each). The CDR3 length is 12 residues. Between the trimmed V and J ends, which lost 0 bases and 15 bases, there was a span of 12 bases. CDR1 is SNHLY, CDR2 FYNNEI, per germline. The CDR3 loop is CASSEAVRGGFF. Written as DNA, the CDR3 is TGTGCCAGCAGTGAAGCAGTCAGGGGAGGGTTCTTC.

The chain carries TRBV20-1 and TRBJ2-7, with D possibly matching TRBD1 (6 bases). Germline CDR1 reads DFQATT; CDR2 reads SNEGSKA (reference sequence). The V and J ends lost 5 bases and 0 bases respectively, with 8 bases between them. CDR3 size: 12 residues. The CDR3 is CSAGQSSYEQYF. Written as DNA, the CDR3 is TGCAGTGCTGGACAGAGCTCCTACGAGCAGTACTTC.

This clonotype was observed a handful of times. The chain uses TRBV12-3 or TRBV12-4 and TRBJ2-2; 10 nucleotides match TRBD1. This CDR3 has 13 amino acids. J lost 4 bases, V lost 10 bases, and 3 bases had no gene match. CDR3 DNA sequence: TGTGCCACTCGGGACAGGGGCACCGGGGAGCTGTTTTTT. This gives the protein CATRDRGTGELFF.

This clonotype has more than one count but fewer than ten. This sequence joins TRBV6-4 and TRBJ2-7; unclear D gene. The CDR3 is 14 residues long. Germline lookup yields CDR1 MRHNA and CDR2 SNTAGT. V shed 3 bases and J shed 3 bases, with 12 bases lying between them. The CDR3, as DNA: TGTGCCAGCAGTGAGACCCGCGCCAACTACGAGCAGTACGTC. This codes for CASSETRANYEQYV.

This clonotype was detected many times. V usage is TRBV7-2 and J usage is TRBJ2-3; 12 bases match TRBD2. Germline V gene lookup returns CDR1 SGHTA and CDR2 FQGNSA. The CDR3 sequence is 16 residues long. Losses at the gene ends were 1 base for V and 6 bases for J; bases not matched to a gene: 5. This chain's CDR3 is CASSLVASGGDDTQYF. CDR3 nucleotide sequence: TGTGCCAGCAGCTTAGTGGCTAGCGGGGGGGATGATACGCAGTATTTT.

In this sample, this clonotype turned up a few times. V usage is TRBV12-3 or TRBV12-4 and J usage is TRBJ1-5, with D perhaps matching TRBD1 (6 bases). The ends were cut back, 4 bases at V and 3 bases at J, with 13 bases in the middle. The CDR3 spans 15 residues. DNA for the CDR3: TGTGCCAGCAGTTCGACACAGGGTGACAATCAGCCCCAGCATTTT. The encoded protein is CASSSTQGDNQPQHF.

This clonotype was picked up a small number of times. The chain is built from TRBV12-3 or TRBV12-4 and TRBJ1-2, with D hard to call. Trimming left V 3 bases short and J 4 bases short, with 6 bases between. There are 12 residues in the CDR3. The CDR3 sequence is CASSLSLYGYTF. The CDR3 DNA reads TGTGCCAGCAGTTTGAGCCTCTATGGCTACACCTTC.

The chain combines TRBV24-1 with TRBJ2-3; D might be TRBD2 (6 bases). Germline V lookup: CDR1 KGHDR, CDR2 SFDVKD. The CDR3 sequence is 14 residues long. V was cut by 7 bases and J by 2 bases, with 12 bases left in between. The CDR3, as DNA: TGTGCCACCAGCCGGGACTCGTCCACAGATACGCAGTATTTT. Encoded protein: CATSRDSSTDTQYF.

This clonotype was found a few times. The gene calls are TRBV6-2 or TRBV6-3 and TRBJ2-7; D is unclear. The ends were cut back, 2 bases at V and 6 bases at J, with 11 bases in the middle. Per the germline V gene, CDR1 is MNHEY and CDR2 is SVGEGT. This CDR3 spans 13 amino acids. Here the CDR3 reads CASSYVGFREQYF. In DNA form, the CDR3 reads TGTGCCAGCAGTTACGTCGGGTTTCGCGAGCAGTACTTC.

This clonotype was counted only a few times. The chain recombines TRBV28 with TRBJ1-5; the D is unclear. Trimming shortened V by 4 bases and J by 2 bases, and 12 bases separated the two germline ends. From germline, CDR1 is MDHEN and CDR2 SYDVKM. CDR3 length equals 15 residues. The CDR3: CASSSPGSGNQPQHF. As DNA, the CDR3 is TGTGCCAGCAGTTCCCCGGGCAGCGGCAATCAGCCCCAGCATTTT.

This clonotype appeared once. The chain has TRBV9 and TRBJ2-5; D perhaps matches TRBD2 (7 bases). This CDR3 is 16 amino acids long. V was cut by 2 bases and J by 0 bases, with 14 bases left in between. The germline gives CDR1 SGDLS, CDR2 YYNGEE. The CDR3 loop reads CASSVGGGRYQETQYF. As DNA, the CDR3 is TGTGCCAGCAGCGTGGGCGGGGGCCGGTACCAAGAGACCCAGTACTTC.

On this clonotype: The junction and the germline gene differ at one end; a read error may be behind it. This sequence joins TRBV29-1 and TRBJ2-3; D is unresolved. The CDR3 loop spans 12 amino acids. Looked up from germline, CDR1 is SQVTM and CDR2 is ANQGSEA. CDR3 protein: CSVEVPGDTQYF. As DNA, the CDR3 is TGCAGCGTCGAAGTACCCGGGGATACGCAGTATTTT.

This clonotype was seen a handful of times. The chain combines TRBV5-1 with TRBJ2-5, with D unclear. Trimming pared 7 bases from V and 0 bases from J, leaving 7 bases between. Germline values: CDR1 SGHRS, CDR2 YFSETQ. The CDR3 extends over 12 amino acids. CDR3 in DNA: TGCGCCAGCCGGGCGAACCAAGAGACCCAGTACTTC. Encoded protein: CASRANQETQYF.